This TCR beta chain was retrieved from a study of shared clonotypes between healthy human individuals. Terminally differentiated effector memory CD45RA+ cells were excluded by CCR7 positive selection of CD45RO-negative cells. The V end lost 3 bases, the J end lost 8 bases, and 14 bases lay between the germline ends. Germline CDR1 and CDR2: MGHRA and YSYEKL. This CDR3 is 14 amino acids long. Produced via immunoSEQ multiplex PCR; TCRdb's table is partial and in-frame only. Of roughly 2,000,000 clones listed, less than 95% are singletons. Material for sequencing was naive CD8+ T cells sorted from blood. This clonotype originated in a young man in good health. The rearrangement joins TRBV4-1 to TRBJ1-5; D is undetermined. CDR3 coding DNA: TGCGCCAGCAGCCACGGACGGGCTTTAGAGCCCCAGCATTTT. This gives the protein CASSHGRALEPQHF.